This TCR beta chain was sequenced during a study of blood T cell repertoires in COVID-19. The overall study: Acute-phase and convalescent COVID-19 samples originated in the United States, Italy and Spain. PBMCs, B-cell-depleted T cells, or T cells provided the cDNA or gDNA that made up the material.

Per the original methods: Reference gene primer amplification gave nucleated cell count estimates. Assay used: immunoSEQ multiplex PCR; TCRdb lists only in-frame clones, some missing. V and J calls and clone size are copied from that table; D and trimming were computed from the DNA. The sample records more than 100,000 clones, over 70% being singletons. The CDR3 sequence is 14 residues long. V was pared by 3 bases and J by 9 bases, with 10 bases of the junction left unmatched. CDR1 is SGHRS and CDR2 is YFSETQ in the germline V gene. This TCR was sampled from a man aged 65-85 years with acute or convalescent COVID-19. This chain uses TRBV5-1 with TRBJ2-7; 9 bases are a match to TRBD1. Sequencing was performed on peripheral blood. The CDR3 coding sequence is TGCGCCAGCAGCTCGACAGGGGGGAGTGTCGGGCAGTACTTC. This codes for CASSSTGGSVGQYF.